This T cell receptor (beta chain) was recorded in a study of blood T cells in healthy people across ages. Overall study results and limits: One million T cells yielded diversity estimates that were considered underestimates. Significant beta diversity loss was already apparent by age approximately 40, declining roughly linearly.

Per the germline V gene, CDR1 is SGHRS and CDR2 is YFSETQ. V was shortened by 0 bases and J by 5 bases, with 12 bases between the two germline ends. CDR3 length: 15 amino acids. Concerning this clonotype: The target antigen is unknown.

For the second PCR, which ran for roughly 6 to 12 cycles, a sample-barcoded 5' primer and a J-beta primer mix were used. All samples yielded 3 million or more CDR3-containing paired-end reads. TCRdb recomputed calls from the 5' RACE reads with MiXCR, one row per CDR3 protein. The sample lists about 780,000 distinct CDR3 sequences; about 42% were seen once. This chain uses TRBV5-1 with TRBJ2-1; no definite D call. The sequence was obtained from an elderly man in good health. Sequenced sample: blood. CDR3 nucleotides: TGCGCCAGCAGCTTGGTCGTCCCCCGAGACAATGAGCAGTTCTTC. This encodes CASSLVVPRDNEQFF.